The rows below give T cell receptor beta chains drawn from one sample of a study of T-cell reconstitution after alpha-beta-depleted transplantation in children. TCRdb reprocessed the PCR reads via MiXCR and lists one record per CDR3 protein. The sample carries some 220,000 distinct CDR3 sequences, approximately 11% recorded once. Here the sequenced sample was PBMCs, taken before TCRalphabeta/CD19-depleted stem cell transplant. These receptors originate from a child under three years old with acute myeloid leukemia, due to receive a stem cell transplant. Both conserved end residues are trimmed from each CDR3. The size field is filled for only some rows; it gives once, few, many or a size class.

>TRBJ2-1|-|TRBV27
ASSPLETGLYNEQF
>TRBJ2-3|-|TRBV20-1
SARGAPGTDTQY
>TRBJ2-3|many|TRBV7-7
ASSRRDSTTDTQY
>TRBJ1-1|-|TRBV29-1
SAPGLEAF
>TRBJ1-2|many|TRBV20-1
SARDGGQGKYGYT
>TRBJ2-2|many|TRBV7-2
ASSEISPRTGELF
>TRBJ2-1|-|TRBV30
AWTLAGDNEQF
>TRBJ2-1|-|TRBV12-3/TRBV12-4
ASRTYWASGGQSSYNKQF
>TRBJ1-1|many|TRBV28
ASSPSGGVSTEAF
>TRBJ2-5|many|TRBV12-3/TRBV12-4
ASSLGVFQETQY
>TRBJ2-1|many|TRBV5-1
ASRWDSGLYNEQF
>TRBJ2-1|many|TRBV5-6
ASSLPLDYNNEQF
>TRBJ2-2|many|TRBV5-1
ASSPFGGELF
>TRBJ2-7|many|TRBV2
ASSEDGQLYEQY
>TRBJ1-1|many|TRBV29-1
SVEETTMNTEAF
>TRBJ2-3|many|TRBV2
ASSEDRAVADTQY
>TRBJ2-1|many|TRBV20-1
SASSSGPYNEQF
>TRBJ2-7|many|TRBV9
ASSVAYRGGEQY
>TRBJ2-1|many|TRBV20-1
SAYSGLSSYNEQF
>TRBJ2-3|-|TRBV6-5
ANSYRTGGDTQY
>TRBJ2-3|many|TRBV11-2
ASSLESRREGPADTQY
>TRBJ2-7|many|TRBV5-1
ASSPGGASTYEQY
>TRBJ2-7|many|TRBV27
ASSLFPTRQRWGEQY
>TRBJ2-5|many|TRBV7-9
ASRTGGLEETQY
>TRBJ2-2|few|TRBV12-3/TRBV12-4
ASSFWSGFRGTSGTGELF
>TRBJ2-2|many|TRBV20-1
SANRDSNTGELF
>TRBJ2-7|many|TRBV5-1
ASSLLFGRVYEQY
>TRBJ2-5|many|TRBV5-1
ASSRGETQY
>TRBJ2-1|many|TRBV10-3
AISESGGSGYNEQF
>TRBJ2-4|many|TRBV28
ASSLQGRGAKNIQY
>TRBJ2-2|many|TRBV4-2
ASSQFRASGELF
>TRBJ2-3|many|TRBV5-1
ASSLELAGGTNTQY
>TRBJ2-7|-|TRBV27
ASSTGQVALY
>TRBJ1-5|few|TRBV6-5
ASTRTAINQPQH
>TRBJ2-7|-|TRBV20-1
SARDSGPSSKQY
>TRBJ1-1|few|TRBV10-2
ASSGDLGTEAF
>TRBJ1-2|many|TRBV20-1
SAREGGSYGYT
>TRBJ2-7|many|TRBV5-1
ASSLRLGSYEQY
>TRBJ2-5|-|TRBV7-9
ASSSRTRGLAETQY
>TRBJ1-2|many|TRBV28
ASSSPSTGYNYGYT
>TRBJ2-2|many|TRBV12-3/TRBV12-4
ASSPTSGRFTGELF
>TRBJ2-5|many|TRBV14
ASSQWGTQETQY
>TRBJ1-2|few|TRBV7-9
ASSQKGGFYGDT
>TRBJ2-7|many|TRBV7-2
ASSQAGGSNEQY
>TRBJ1-5|many|TRBV7-8
ASSPREANQPQH
>TRBJ1-2|many|TRBV20-1
SAGLGGYT
>TRBJ2-3|many|TRBV6-5
ASSYRGGLTDTQY
>TRBJ1-3|many|TRBV5-1
ASNAGSSGNTIY
>TRBJ2-3|-|TRBV7-8
ASNQIDGGTQY
>TRBJ1-1|many|TRBV29-1
SVEDLWAPEAF
>TRBJ2-7|many|TRBV29-1
SVGGELSYEQY
>TRBJ1-1|many|TRBV7-6
ASSLVPNTEAF
>TRBJ2-1|-|TRBV29-1
SVFGLAGGLSSYNEQF
>TRBJ1-4|few|TRBV18
ASSTGQRGEKLF
>TRBJ2-3|many|TRBV6-1
ASSPLSGRVPDTQY
>TRBJ2-1|many|TRBV2
ASSEAVSWQF
>TRBJ2-5|many|TRBV20-1
SAKQTGETQY
>TRBJ2-7|-|TRBV6-5
ASSCGGYLYEQY
>TRBJ2-5|many|TRBV20-1
SARVGTGTSETQY